The 18 T cell receptor beta chains given below trace back to one sample, sequenced in a study of CD8+ T cells in alopecia areata. Reverse transcribed after extraction, RNA yielded cDNA as the sequencing template. Generated by immunoSEQ multiplex PCR, the TCRdb table keeps only in-frame clones and is missing some. The profile covers 150,000 to 200,000 clones, with approximately 61% appearing a single time and under 1.2% taken by the ten largest. The treatment is: oral pan-JAK inhibitor, 5-10 mg twice daily. Sequencing used CD4+ T cells sorted from blood, obtained at week 24, from a patient treated with tofacitinib. Receptors were obtained from a human donor with alopecia areata.

The chain employs TRBV14 and TRBJ2-5, with D perhaps TRBD2 (5 bases). Trimming took 2 bases from V and 5 from J, leaving 6 bases between them. The germline V gene has CDR1 SGHDN and CDR2 FVKESK. The CDR3 covers 12 residues. The CDR3 nucleotides read TGTGCCAGCAGCCAAACGGGGGAGACCCAGTACTTC. It encodes CASSQTGETQYF. Full variable domain (remainder filled in from reference TRBV14 and TRBJ2-5): EAGVTQFPSHSVIEKGQTVTLRCDPISGHDNLYWYRRVMGKEIKFLLHFVKESKQDESGMPNNRFLAERTGGTYSTLKVQPAELEDSGVYFCASSQTGETQYFGPGTRLLVL.

This clone showed up just a few times. CDR3 amino acids: CASSLSRGTNQPQHF. The CDR3, as DNA: TGTGCCAGCAGTTTATCGCGGGGGACTAATCAGCCCCAGCATTTT. The V gene is TRBV28, the J gene TRBJ1-5; tentative D call: TRBD1 (5 bases). Trimming pared 1 base from V and 4 bases from J, leaving 11 bases between. Germline V gene sequence: CDR1 MDHEN, CDR2 SYDVKM. The CDR3 consists of 15 residues.

J is TRBJ1-2 and V is TRBV11-2; D might be TRBD1 (5 bases). Trimming shortened V by 5 bases and J by 8 bases, and 24 bases separated the two germline ends. The germline V gene has CDR1 SGHAT and CDR2 FQNNGV. The CDR3 runs to 16 residues. The CDR3 bases are TGTGCCAGCAGCCGAGCGGGGACGGACCCGACCGGGGGCTACACCTTC. Translated, it gives CASSRAGTDPTGGYTF.

J is TRBJ2-7 and V is TRBV27, with 8 bases aligning to TRBD1. The CDR3 runs 13 residues. V trimming: 6 bases; J trimming: 6 bases; junction bases outside the gene matches: 7. Germline V gene data show CDR1 as MNHEY and CDR2 as SMNVEV (reference sequence). In DNA, the CDR3 is TGTGCCAGCAGCGAGAGACAGGGGTCCGAGCAGTACTTC. Encoded protein: CASSERQGSEQYF.

The chain couples TRBV4-1 to TRBJ2-2; 11 nucleotides align to TRBD2. The V gene's germline CDR1 is MGHRA and CDR2 YSYEKL. This CDR3 is 16 amino acids long. Trimming took 3 bases from V and 10 from J; bases not matched to a gene: 10. The CDR3 reads CASSQDRPGLAEELFF. The CDR3 nucleotides are TGCGCCAGCAGCCAGGATCGACCGGGACTAGCGGAGGAGCTGTTTTTT.

The J gene is TRBJ2-7, the V gene TRBV2; D is unclear. V lost 5 bases and J lost 2, with 10 bases in between. The CDR3 consists of 13 residues. Germline values: CDR1 SNHLY, CDR2 FYNNEI. CDR3 sequence (DNA): TGTGCCAGCAGTTCCGGACGCGCCTACGAGCAGTACTTC. It is translated as CASSSGRAYEQYF.

On this clone: One junction end does not reproduce the germline sequence, and a read error may be involved. This chain uses TRBV5-1 with TRBJ1-1, with D possibly matching TRBD1 (6 bases). Germline CDR1 and CDR2: SGHRS and YFSETQ. The CDR3 is made up of 15 amino acids. CDR3 in amino acids: CVSSPNPGVNTEAFF. In DNA form, the CDR3 reads TGCGTCAGCAGCCCGAACCCAGGGGTTAACACTGAAGCTTTCTTT.

This clone was observed a few times. The chain has TRBV28 and TRBJ2-7; D unclear. Looked up from germline, CDR1 is MDHEN and CDR2 is SYDVKM. The CDR3 is made up of 11 amino acids. Between the trimmed V and J ends, which lost 6 bases and 5 bases, there was a span of 8 bases. CDR3 bases: TGTGCCAGCAGCCAGGTCCACGAGCAGTACTTC. It codes for CASSQVHEQYF.

This clone has only a few counts. V and J are TRBV5-1 and TRBJ1-5; D not certain. Germline loops: CDR1 SGHRS, CDR2 YFSETQ. The CDR3 loop spans 13 amino acids. V shed 0 bases and J shed 5 bases, with 6 bases lying between them. The CDR3 is CASSLDGYQPQHF. DNA of the CDR3: TGCGCCAGCAGCTTGGACGGCTATCAGCCCCAGCATTTT.

This chain links TRBV7-2 with TRBJ2-7; 12 nucleotides agree with TRBD1. Per germline, CDR1 SGHTA and CDR2 FQGNSA. CDR3 length equals 17 residues. The V and J ends lost 5 bases and 1 base, in that order; junction bases with no gene match: 9. CDR3 sequence: CASSTTGTGGASYEQYF. CDR3 DNA sequence: TGTGCCAGCAGCACCACCGGGACAGGGGGCGCATCCTACGAGCAGTACTTC.

This chain uses TRBV9 with TRBJ1-2; D gene unclear. The V gene's germline CDR1 is SGDLS and CDR2 YYNGEE. There are 17 residues in the CDR3. V shed 3 bases and J shed 4 bases, with 22 bases lying between them. Here the CDR3 DNA reads TGTGCCAGCAGCGGCGGACTCACGACTAGGAGAGGCTATGGCTACACCTTC. Protein sequence: CASSGGLTTRRGYGYTF.

J is TRBJ2-1 and V is TRBV30; 7 nucleotides agree with TRBD2. Germline values: CDR1 GTSNPN, CDR2 SVGIG (reference sequence). The V gene end was trimmed by 0 bases and the J gene end by 15 bases; junction bases not matched to a gene: 5. The CDR3 is made up of 11 amino acids. CDR3 region: CAWSVPGLVFF. The CDR3 DNA follows: TGTGCCTGGAGTGTACCAGGACTAGTGTTCTTC.

This clone was seen many times. The chain employs TRBV6-6 and TRBJ2-7; 8 bases are shared with TRBD1. J lost 7 bases, V lost 6 bases, and 11 bases had no gene match. The CDR3 runs 14 residues. Germline loops: CDR1 MNHNY, CDR2 SVGAGI (reference sequence). The CDR3 is CASSPNRGIGEQYF. The DNA of the CDR3 is TGTGCCAGCAGCCCAAACAGGGGGATAGGAGAGCAGTACTTC.

This clone was seen only a few times. The chain employs TRBV10-1 and TRBJ1-1; D call uncertain. V lost 3 bases and J 0 bases, leaving 8 bases between the germline ends. Germline CDR1 and CDR2: WNHNN and SYGVQD (reference sequence). This CDR3 comprises 14 residues. The CDR3 sequence: CASSDGPMNTEAFF. CDR3 DNA sequence: TGCGCCAGCAGTGACGGACCGATGAACACTGAAGCTTTCTTT.

This chain connects TRBV2 to TRBJ2-7; 10 nucleotides match TRBD1. After removal of 6 bases from V and 6 bases from J, the junction contained 2 bases not matched to a gene. Germline V lookup: CDR1 SNHLY, CDR2 FYNNEI. The CDR3 sequence is 12 residues long. CDR3 nucleotides: TGTGCCAGCAGGAGGACAGGGGGCGAGCAGTACTTC. It translates to CASRRTGGEQYF.

The gene calls are TRBV30 and TRBJ1-5, with 7 bases lining up with TRBD1. The CDR3 is 16 residues long. Germline values: CDR1 GTSNPN, CDR2 SVGIG (reference sequence). After removal of 0 bases from V and 6 bases from J, the junction contained 11 bases not matched to a gene. In DNA form, the CDR3 reads TGTGCCTGGAGTGTACAGGGGAGGCAGGGTAGTCAGCCCCAGCATTTT. As protein: CAWSVQGRQGSQPQHF. Full variable domain (outside the CDR3, taken from reference TRBV30 and TRBJ1-5): SQTIHQWPATLVQPVGSPLSLECTVEGTSNPNLYWYRQAAGRGLQLLFYSVGIGQISSEVPQNLSASRPQDRQFILSSKKLLLSDSGFYLCAWSVQGRQGSQPQHFGDGTRLSIL.

The CDR3 DNA reads as TGCAGCGTACGAGGACTAGCGGGGGGGACCTACGAGCAGTACTTC. This sequence encodes CSVRGLAGGTYEQYF. The rearrangement uses TRBV29-1 and TRBJ2-7, with 15 bases matching TRBD2. Germline trimming cut 6 bases from V and 2 bases from J; bases unmatched to any gene: 5. The CDR3 runs to 15 residues. Germline values: CDR1 SQVTM, CDR2 ANQGSEA.

The rearrangement uses TRBV19 and TRBJ1-6, with D maybe TRBD1 (6 bases). V was clipped by 9 bases and J by 5 bases, with 14 bases between them. CDR1 LNHDA and CDR2 SQIVND come from the germline V gene (reference sequence). The CDR3 covers 14 residues. CDR3 bases: TGTGCCAGCACCTCGGGGACAAATAATTCACCCCTCCACTTT. Its protein product is CASTSGTNNSPLHF.